This T cell receptor (beta chain) was documented in a study of T cell responses to AZD1222 COVID-19 vaccine. Assay used: immunoSEQ multiplex PCR; TCRdb lists only in-frame clones, some missing. The sample holds approximately 270,000 clones, almost 95% seen once. Study-wide results and limits: Repertoires were sampled only after the peak T cell response. Close to half of spike-specific TCRs reportedly recognize unmutated variant regions. Donors in the cohort were predominantly white British and more often female, and clonal diversity was possibly underestimated.

About this clone itself: As yet, its antigen is unknown.

V lost 3 bases, J lost 5 bases, and 8 bases lay in between. Germline CDR1 is MDHEN and CDR2 is SYDVKM. The CDR3 is 13 amino acids. This TCR was recovered from an adult who received the AZD1222 COVID-19 vaccine. This chain joins TRBV28 and TRBJ1-5; D not resolved. The source material was peripheral blood, sampled 28 days after the second AZD1222 dose. CDR3 in DNA: TGTGCCAGCAGTTTGGTCGGTTATCAGCCCCAGCATTTT. Translation gives CASSLVGYQPQHF.